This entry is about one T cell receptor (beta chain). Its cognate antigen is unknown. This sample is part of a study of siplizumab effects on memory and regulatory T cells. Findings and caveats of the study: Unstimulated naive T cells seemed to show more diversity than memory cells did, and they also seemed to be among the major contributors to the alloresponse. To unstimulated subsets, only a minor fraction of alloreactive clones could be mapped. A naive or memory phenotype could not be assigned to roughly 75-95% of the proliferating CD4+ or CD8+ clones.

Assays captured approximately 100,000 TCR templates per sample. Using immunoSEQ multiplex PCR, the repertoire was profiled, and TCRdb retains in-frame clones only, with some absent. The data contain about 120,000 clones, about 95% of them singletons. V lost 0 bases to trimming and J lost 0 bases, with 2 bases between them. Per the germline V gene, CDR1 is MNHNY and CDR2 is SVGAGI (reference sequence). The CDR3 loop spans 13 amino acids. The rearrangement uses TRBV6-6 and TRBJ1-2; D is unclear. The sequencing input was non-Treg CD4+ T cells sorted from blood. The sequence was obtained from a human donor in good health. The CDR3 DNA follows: TGTGCCAGCAGTTACTCAGCTAACTATGGCTACACCTTC. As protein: CASSYSANYGYTF.